This T cell receptor (beta chain) stems from a study of T cells after yellow fever vaccination. Study information: Fractions of limited cellularity were prepared by means of SMART-Seq v4 Ultra Low Input.

Study conclusions and caveats: The secondary response showed a weaker magnitude and a faster peak, day 5 versus 15. Clones that expanded after primary vaccination mostly reappeared after the booster (over 95% CD4, about 91% CD8).

This clonotype was found a few times. What it binds is not known. TCRdb independently ran MiXCR on the 5' RACE reads; one entry per CDR3 protein. The data show 300,000 to 400,000 distinct CDR3 sequences, 8.7% seen once. This CDR3 contains 14 residues. Between the trimmed V and J ends, which lost 3 bases and 4 bases, there was a span of 12 bases. Germline CDR1 SGHRS, CDR2 YFSETQ. The chain links TRBV5-1 to TRBJ2-3; TRBD2 is a possible D gene (5 bases). The sequences come from PBMCs, collected on the day of the first yellow fever vaccination. The clonotype was recovered from a man younger than 35 who received the YFV17D yellow fever vaccine. CDR3 in DNA: TGCGCCAGCAGCTCGTCGAGGGCGGCAGATACGCAGTATTTT. It is translated as CASSSSRAADTQYF.